The text below deals with one T cell receptor beta chain. Its antigen target is currently unknown. No base quality information exists; no much larger clone differs at one position. These data are taken from a study of vaccination and CD4 T cells after COVID-19 (dated by TCRdb to between 2021 and 2022). As for the study more broadly: Six males and four females were included in the convalescent cohort, with two Hispanic individuals, seven Caucasians, two Asians and one multiracial person represented. Post-COVID blood samples were collected from convalescent patients a median of around 100 days after diagnosis, with a range of roughly 30 to 161 days. The cultures were stimulated with overlapping spike peptide pools from SARS-CoV-2 and from the common cold coronaviruses HCoV-NL63, HCoV-OC43 and HCoV-229E. Participants received two doses of either the Pfizer-BioNTech BNT162b2 vaccine (n=8) or the Moderna mRNA-1273 vaccine (n=2). In control cultures, a CEFX viral epitope pool was used as positive control, an HIV-1 Nef peptide pool was used as negative control, or no peptide was added. Post-vaccine blood samples were obtained a median of approximately 74 days after the second vaccine dose, with a range of roughly 13 to 250 days. In more than eight COVID-19 convalescent patients and a few infection-naive healthy vaccine recipients, researchers compared the spike-specific CD4+ TCR repertoire from before mRNA vaccination with the repertoire from after. What the authors observed across the whole study: Of the vaccine-specific clones found in convalescent patients, nearly all (304 of 307) were mono-reactive for SARS-CoV-2 spike instead of being cross-reactive with common cold coronaviruses. An increase in the median number of SARS-CoV-2-reactive clonotypes from approximately 23 after infection to roughly 38 after vaccination was observed, but the change was not found to be significant. Only a relatively small number of convalescent patients were included in the study, and early timepoints following natural infection were not analyzed. Among convalescent patients, a median about 86% of the SARS-CoV-2-reactive clones seen after vaccination appeared only after vaccination, which suggests priming specific to the vaccine.

Taken from cysteine to phenylalanine, the CDR3 has 13 residues. Solely the CDR3 DNA is kept, with 39 bases framed from the first base. Based on the germline V gene (reference sequence), the CDR1 and CDR2 sequences are DFQATT and SNEGSKA. Relative to germline, V is 5 bases shorter and J is 1 base shorter, with 10 bases between their ends. Library preparation employed PCR. DNA from cultured CD4+ T cells underwent TCR sequencing with the Oncomine TCR Beta short-read assay at the Johns Hopkins FTIC core. The QIAamp micro DNA kit was used to extract genomic DNA from the cultured CD4+ T cells. The Oncomine TCR Beta libraries from cultured CD4+ T cells were pooled using unique dual indexes and then sequenced on an Illumina iSeq 100. As for how the authors treated the data: Non-productive sequences were filtered out, and CDR3s that did not start with C, did not end with F or W, or were shorter than 7 amino acids were discarded. Antigen-specific clonotypes were identified with the MANAFEST web application by comparing peptide-stimulated wells with reference and other culture wells. Positive clones required FDR below 0.05, an odds ratio above 5, and productive frequency above 0.1% in at least two of three replicate wells. A clonotype counted as cross-reactive if it showed significant expansion both in the SARS-CoV-2 spike wells and in at least one common cold coronavirus spike condition. Levenshtein distances (stringdist) and unrooted phylogenetic trees (ape) in R version 3.6.1 were used to assess CDR3 homology. TCRdb passed the public sequencing reads through fastp at Q25 and MiXCR, retaining productive beta sequences. For every CDR3 protein sequence, its rows merge into one entry that carries the most common genes and DNA. TCRdb's processing, not the authors' own work, is the source of the V and J calls. The sample table records 20,000 to 30,000 distinct CDR3 sequences; 67% of these occur just once. The top ten clonotypes cover roughly 20% of the sample.

The sample's treatment or condition label, in plain terms: roughly 10-day PBMC culture with coronavirus spike peptide pools or control peptides (ViraFEST assay). The ViraFEST assay was used in the study, in which antigen-specific T cells were expanded with peptide pools and expanded clonotypes were subsequently identified by TCR sequencing. The absence of prior SARS-CoV-2 infection in healthy vaccine recipients was confirmed by negative nucleocapsid antibody tests before and after vaccination. Approximately 1.8 million PBMCs per well were cultured in IMDM with roughly 5% human AB serum and 8.5 to 10 IU/ml IL-2, plus 10 ug/ml peptide pools. On days 3 and 7, half of the culture medium was replaced with fresh IL-2-containing medium. After around 11 days of culture, CD4+ T cells were isolated by negative selection using the EasySep CD4+ T cell isolation kit. PBMCs were separated from whole blood using Ficoll-Paque Plus gradient centrifugation and then either used fresh or cryopreserved at -140C. Culture conditions were generally each tested in triplicate wells.

The specimen was CD4+ T cells from blood, cultured in vitro, collected after SARS-CoV-2 vaccination. The sequence was collected from a human donor who received a COVID-19 vaccine. The rearranged segments are TRBV20-1 and TRBJ2-3; the D segment cannot be called with confidence. The base sequence is TGCAGTGCTGCTCGACTCGGCACAGATACGCAGTATTTT. It codes for CSAARLGTDTQYF.